This passage covers 24 T cell receptor beta chains from one sample sequenced in a study of blood T cell repertoires in COVID-19. The protocol was immunoSEQ multiplex PCR, while the TCRdb copy is restricted to in-frame clones and leaves out a portion. The sample has tens of thousands of clones, about 90% seen once. Sample: peripheral blood. These receptors all stem from a human donor in a cohort sampled during active COVID-19.

CDR3 DNA: TGTGCCAGTAGCAGCATTATGGGAGTATTCAGGCAGTTCTTC. Translating gives CASSSIMGVFRQFF. The J gene is TRBJ2-1, the V gene TRBV19, with a possible D match to TRBD2 (5 bases). There are 14 residues in the CDR3. In germline, CDR1 is LNHDA, CDR2 SQIVND (reference sequence). V was trimmed by 6 bases and J by 12 bases, leaving 21 bases between them.

The chain recombines TRBV6-1 with TRBJ2-5; TRBD2 matches 7 bases. Trimming cost V 0 bases and J 5 bases; bases outside gene matches: 9. The germline gives CDR1 MNHNS, CDR2 SASEGT. This CDR3 has 16 amino acids. The CDR3 DNA is TGTGCCAGCAGTGAAGCGGGGGGGTCGGCACAGGAGACCCAGTACTTC. Protein product: CASSEAGGSAQETQYF.

This clone was picked up one time. The chain employs TRBV7-6 and TRBJ2-3; 8 bases map to TRBD2. V was clipped by 1 base and J by 3 bases; unmatched bases: 6. Per germline, CDR1 SGHVS and CDR2 FNYEAQ. This CDR3 has 16 residues. Written as DNA, the CDR3 is TGTGCCAGCAGCTTAGAGCCGGGACTAGTTACAGATACGCAGTATTTT. The encoded protein is CASSLEPGLVTDTQYF.

The chain combines TRBV19 with TRBJ2-1; D is undetermined. Per germline, CDR1 LNHDA and CDR2 SQIVND (reference sequence). This CDR3 is built from 11 residues. V lost 6 bases, J lost 5 bases, and 5 bases lay in between. CDR3 residues: CASSYDNEQFF. Here the CDR3 DNA reads TGTGCCAGTAGCTACGACAATGAGCAGTTCTTC.

This clone turned up a few times. CDR3 bases: TGTGCCAGTAGTATCTCGGCAGGAGAAGCTTTCTTT. Its protein product is CASSISAGEAFF. V and J are TRBV19 and TRBJ1-1, with D unclear. The CDR3 extends over 12 amino acids. CDR1 and CDR2 (germline): LNHDA, SQIVND (reference sequence). The V end lost 3 bases, the J end lost 8 bases, and 10 bases lay between the germline ends.

The V call is TRBV18, the J call TRBJ2-1; 9 bases match TRBD2. CDR1 is KGHSH, CDR2 LQKENI, per germline. CDR3 length equals 13 residues. Trimming took 3 bases from V and 10 from J; bases not matched to a gene: 4. This CDR3 reads CASSPTSGLEQFF. The CDR3 bases are TGTGCCAGCTCACCTACTAGCGGGCTGGAGCAGTTCTTC.

The chain employs TRBV7-2 and TRBJ2-1; 7 nucleotides line up with TRBD2. Per germline, CDR1 SGHTA and CDR2 FQGNSA. The junction had 10 bases not matched to a gene; V was cut back by 6 bases and J by 8 bases. The CDR3 consists of 14 residues. This CDR3 reads CASSFPGGGDEQFF. CDR3 DNA: TGTGCCAGCAGTTTTCCGGGGGGTGGCGATGAGCAGTTCTTC.

The chain carries TRBV5-4 and TRBJ2-7, with D maybe TRBD2 (6 bases). From germline, CDR1 is SGHNT and CDR2 YYREEE (reference sequence). Trimming left V 3 bases short and J 4 bases short, with 17 bases between. The CDR3 runs 15 residues. CDR3 nucleotide sequence: TGTGCCAGCAGCTACGTCCTAGGCGGGAATTACGAGCAGTACTTC. Residues: CASSYVLGGNYEQYF.

The chain couples TRBV7-9 to TRBJ2-3, with D possibly matching TRBD1 (6 bases). V lost 3 bases to trimming and J lost 0 bases, with 10 bases between them. CDR3 length: 15 amino acids. Germline assignment: CDR1 SEHNR and CDR2 FQNEAQ (reference sequence). DNA of the CDR3: TGTGCCAGCAGCTTTGGTGGGGGCAGCACAGATACGCAGTATTTT. It yields the protein CASSFGGGSTDTQYF.

V and J are TRBV19 and TRBJ1-5; possibly TRBD1 for D (6 bases). The CDR3 has 15 amino acids. CDR1 is LNHDA, CDR2 SQIVND, per germline (reference sequence). The germline V and J ends were trimmed by 5 bases and 5 bases, with 16 bases remaining between them. The CDR3 DNA reads as TGTGCCAGTAGTCCGCATCGAGGGGGGGATCAGCCCCAGCATTTT. Its translation is CASSPHRGGDQPQHF. The full variable domain, completed using reference TRBV19 and TRBJ1-5, is DGGITQSPKYLFRKEGQNVTLSCEQNLNHDAMYWYRQDPGQGLRLIYYSQIVNDFQKGDIAEGYSVSREKKESFPLTVTSAQKNPTAFYLCASSPHRGGDQPQHFGDGTRLSIL.

V usage is TRBV11-2 and J usage is TRBJ1-2; weak D call: TRBD1 (6 bases). From germline, CDR1 is SGHAT and CDR2 FQNNGV. The CDR3 has 15 residues. V was cut by 6 bases and J by 7 bases, with 21 bases left in between. CDR3: CASRTEGGGVGGYTF. DNA of the CDR3: TGTGCCAGCAGAACGGAAGGGGGTGGGGTGGGTGGCTACACCTTC.

This sequence joins TRBV7-2 and TRBJ1-4; weak D call: TRBD1 (5 bases). The CDR3 is 15 residues long. Germline loops: CDR1 SGHTA, CDR2 FQGNSA. V was cut by 2 bases and J by 5 bases, with 12 bases left in between. The CDR3 region has the DNA TGTGCCAGCAGCTTACGCGGACAACCCAATGAAAAACTGTTTTTT. Translated, it gives CASSLRGQPNEKLFF. The whole variable domain, remainder taken from reference TRBV7-2 and TRBJ1-4, is GAGVSQSPSNKVTEKGKDVELRCDPISGHTALYWYRQSLGQGLEFLIYFQGNSAPDKSGLPSDRFSAERTGGSVSTLTIQRTQQEDSAVYLCASSLRGQPNEKLFFGSGTQLSVL.

The rearrangement uses TRBV6-5 and TRBJ2-2; 9 nucleotides agree with TRBD2. Germline values: CDR1 MNHEY, CDR2 SVGAGI. This CDR3 comprises 14 residues. With 7 bases clipped from V and 9 bases from J, the junction kept 9 bases outside the gene matches. The CDR3 nucleotides read TGTGCCAGCACCTTAGCGGGAGCGGGGAGGGAGCTGTTTTTT. Translation gives CASTLAGAGRELFF.

The rearrangement uses TRBV11-3 and TRBJ1-1, with a weak D call TRBD1 (6 bases). The CDR3 sequence is 14 residues long. Germline CDR1 SGHNT, CDR2 YENEEA. Trimming cost V 2 bases and J 0 bases, with 7 bases left between them. As DNA, the CDR3 is TGTGCCAGCAGCTTACAGGGGCTGAACACTGAAGCTTTCTTT. It specifies CASSLQGLNTEAFF.

The chain joins TRBV19 to TRBJ2-5, with TRBD2 matching 10 bases. CDR1 and CDR2 (germline): LNHDA, SQIVND (reference sequence). Trimming cost V 5 bases and J 4 bases; bases outside gene matches: 7. This CDR3 region has 15 residues. CDR3 sequence: CASSQSGGARETQYF. The CDR3 DNA sequence: TGTGCCAGTAGTCAAAGCGGGGGGGCCCGAGAGACCCAGTACTTC.

CDR3 sequence: CASSPNRGRGYTF. The CDR3, as DNA: TGTGCCAGCAGCCCCAACAGGGGCCGGGGCTACACCTTC. The chain has TRBV27 and TRBJ1-2; 7 bases align to TRBD1. The CDR3 consists of 13 residues. The germline V gene has CDR1 MNHEY and CDR2 SMNVEV (reference sequence). With V trimmed by 6 bases and J by 8 bases, 9 bases remained unmatched.

V gene TRBV20-1 combines with J gene TRBJ1-2; no definite D call. Germline V gene sequence: CDR1 DFQATT, CDR2 SNEGSKA (reference sequence). Between the trimmed V and J ends, which lost 3 bases and 2 bases, there was a span of 7 bases. The CDR3 spans 12 residues. For the CDR3, the DNA is TGCAGTGCTAGTTCGGGGAACTATGGCTACACCTTC. Translating it yields CSASSGNYGYTF.

In its sample, this clone was seen a few times. The chain couples TRBV19 to TRBJ1-2; D remains unclear. Trimming removed 7 bases from V and 6 bases from J, with 21 bases in between. CDR1 LNHDA and CDR2 SQIVND come from the germline V gene (reference sequence). There are 15 residues in the CDR3. The CDR3 coding sequence is TGTGCCAGTACGTCCCAATGGGGAGGCTGGAATGGCTACACCTTC. Translation: CASTSQWGGWNGYTF. The full variable domain, in which reference TRBV19 and TRBJ1-2 provide the parts outside the CDR3, is DGGITQSPKYLFRKEGQNVTLSCEQNLNHDAMYWYRQDPGQGLRLIYYSQIVNDFQKGDIAEGYSVSREKKESFPLTVTSAQKNPTAFYLCASTSQWGGWNGYTFGSGTRLTVV.

This clone was counted once. The chain joins TRBV9 to TRBJ2-7; TRBD2 matches at 9 bases. Losses at the gene ends were 3 bases for V and 3 bases for J; bases not matched to a gene: 13. Looked up from germline, CDR1 is SGDLS and CDR2 is YYNGEE. The CDR3 extends over 17 amino acids. CDR3 sequence reads: CASSGRREGDPHYEQYF. The CDR3 DNA follows: TGTGCCAGCAGCGGAAGGCGGGAGGGGGATCCTCACTACGAGCAGTACTTC.

This clone was picked up a small number of times. This sequence joins TRBV6-1 and TRBJ2-3; D might be TRBD2 (5 bases). V lost 1 base to trimming and J lost 2 bases, with 7 bases between them. CDR1 and CDR2 (germline): MNHNS, SASEGT. CDR3 length: 14 residues. The CDR3 region has the DNA TGTGCCAGCAGTGAAGGCGGGTACACAGATACGCAGTATTTT. Encoded protein: CASSEGGYTDTQYF.

The V gene is TRBV11-3, the J gene TRBJ2-1; D gene ambiguous. This CDR3 contains 15 residues. V lost 1 base and J 7 bases, leaving 14 bases between the germline ends. CDR1 and CDR2 (germline): SGHNT, YENEEA. The CDR3, as DNA: TGTGCCAGCAGCTTAGCTCTGAACTTCGTGAATGAGCAGTTCTTC. Translating gives CASSLALNFVNEQFF.

This rearrangement joins TRBV5-4 to TRBJ2-5, with 10 bases aligning to TRBD2. The CDR3 extends over 15 amino acids. V shed 10 bases, J shed 5 bases, and the junction held 14 bases outside the gene matches. CDR1 is SGHNT and CDR2 is YYREEE in the germline V gene (reference sequence). Here the CDR3 DNA reads TGTGCCGGACACAACCAGCGGGAGGGCCGGGAGACCCAGTACTTC. This translates into CAGHNQREGRETQYF.

This chain joins TRBV15 and TRBJ2-7, with TRBD2 identical over 8 bases. Germline lookup yields CDR1 LNHNV and CDR2 YYDKDF (reference sequence). V was clipped by 1 base and J by 3 bases; unmatched bases: 2. The CDR3 covers 14 residues. CDR3 amino acids: CATSRAGGIYEQYF. The DNA of the CDR3 is TGTGCCACCAGCAGAGCGGGAGGGATCTACGAGCAGTACTTC.

The chain is built from TRBV5-6 and TRBJ1-1; tentatively, D is TRBD1 (5 bases). Germline V CDR1 and CDR2: SGHDT, YYEEEE. The CDR3 runs 13 residues. Trimming stripped 0 bases from V and 11 bases from J, with 14 bases between. CDR3 bases: TGTGCCAGCAGCTTGGGTCTGACGGGGGAGGCTTTCTTT. This encodes CASSLGLTGEAFF. Filled out from reference TRBV5-6 and TRBJ1-1, the complete variable domain reads DAGVTQSPTHLIKTRGQQVTLRCSPKSGHDTVSWYQQALGQGPQFIFQYYEEEERQRGNFPDRFSGHQFPNYSSELNVNALLLGDSALYLCASSLGLTGEAFFGQGTRLTVV.